The T cell receptor (beta chain) under discussion was sequenced for a study of blood T cell repertoires in COVID-19. Produced via immunoSEQ multiplex PCR; TCRdb's table is partial and in-frame only. The profile covers about 110,000 clones, with 86% appearing a single time and 3.5% to 5.5% taken by the ten largest. CDR1 and CDR2 from the germline V gene are SGHRS and YFSETQ. V was clipped by 4 bases and J by 4 bases; unmatched bases: 10. The CDR3 length is 16 residues. This clone has more than one count but fewer than ten. This receptor was taken from a man aged 40-49 years with acute or convalescent COVID-19. This sequence joins TRBV5-1 and TRBJ1-2; TRBD1 matches at 10 bases. Specimen: peripheral blood. The CDR3, as DNA: TGCGCCAGCAGCCTGACAGGGGGCTCCCCCCTCTATGGCTACACCTTC. This encodes CASSLTGGSPLYGYTF.